This passage covers 18 T cell receptor beta chains from one sample sequenced in a study of Ad26.COV2.S vaccination and SARS-CoV-2 variants. Method: immunoSEQ multiplex PCR; TCRdb's copy keeps in-frame clones and lacks some. The profile shows about 680,000 clones, roughly 90% of them singletons. Treatment specified: around 19 received Ad26.COV2.S at low or high dose, single or two shots; roughly five received placebo; per-sample allocation not given. Sampling took place 63 days after the first vaccine or placebo injection. The source material was peripheral blood, sampled in a trial of Ad26.COV2.S vaccine versus placebo. These TCRs come from a person between 18 and 65 years old who received the Ad26.COV2.S COVID-19 vaccine or a placebo.

The chain joins TRBV5-1 to TRBJ2-1; 7 bases map to TRBD2. This CDR3 is built from 17 residues. The germline V gene encodes CDR1 SGHRS and CDR2 YFSETQ. V shed 0 bases and J 8 bases; nucleotides not matched to a gene: 14. This CDR3 is CASSLGLATFLADEQFF. In DNA, the CDR3 is TGCGCCAGCAGCTTGGGACTAGCAACCTTCCTGGCCGATGAGCAGTTCTTC.

This clone came up once. V usage is TRBV11-2 and J usage is TRBJ2-3; 8 bases are shared with TRBD2. Germline assignment: CDR1 SGHAT and CDR2 FQNNGV. V lost 5 bases, J lost 5 bases, and 12 bases stayed unmatched. The CDR3 is 16 amino acids. This CDR3 is CASSLVPGLGGDTQYF. CDR3 nucleotides: TGTGCCAGCAGCCTGGTCCCGGGACTAGGTGGAGATACGCAGTATTTT. Supplemented by reference TRBV11-2 and TRBJ2-3, the full variable domain reads EAGVAQSPRYKIIEKRQSVAFWCNPISGHATLYWYQQILGQGPKLLIQFQNNGVVDDSQLPKDRFSAERLKGVDSTLKIQPAKLEDSAVYLCASSLVPGLGGDTQYFGPGTRLTVL.

This clone has a single count. The chain links TRBV6-5 to TRBJ1-3, with 7 nucleotides matching TRBD1. J gave up 0 bases and V 6 bases, and 5 bases lay outside the gene matches. The CDR3 length is 15 residues. Germline CDR1 is MNHEY and CDR2 is SVGAGI. CDR3 residues: CASSQGTASGNTIYF. The CDR3 coding sequence is TGTGCCAGCAGCCAAGGGACAGCCTCTGGAAACACCATATATTTT.

This chain links TRBV19 with TRBJ1-2, with D possibly being TRBD1 (5 bases). V was trimmed by 0 bases and J by 4 bases, leaving 12 bases between them. CDR1 and CDR2 from the germline V gene are LNHDA and SQIVND (reference sequence). The CDR3 is 15 residues long. This chain's CDR3 is CASSIELSGAYGYTF. The CDR3 DNA sequence: TGTGCCAGTAGTATAGAACTTAGTGGGGCCTATGGCTACACCTTC.

A single count supports this clone. V is TRBV19 and J is TRBJ1-4; D is unresolved. Looked up from germline, CDR1 is LNHDA and CDR2 is SQIVND (reference sequence). The CDR3 covers 15 residues. Trimming left V 5 bases short and J 5 bases short, with 15 bases between. Here the CDR3 reads CASSPTEAANEKLFF. CDR3 coding DNA: TGTGCCAGTAGTCCCACGGAGGCGGCGAATGAAAAACTGTTTTTT.

This clone was detected only once. The chain has TRBV19 and TRBJ1-2; D is uncertain. The germline V gene has CDR1 LNHDA and CDR2 SQIVND (reference sequence). This CDR3 is 12 amino acids long. With 10 bases removed from V and 6 bases from J, the gap between germline ends came to 15 bases. Written as DNA, the CDR3 is TGTGCCACCGCATTTGATGGGGATGGCTACACCTTC. Protein product: CATAFDGDGYTF. Drawing the rest from reference TRBV19 and TRBJ1-2, the complete variable domain is DGGITQSPKYLFRKEGQNVTLSCEQNLNHDAMYWYRQDPGQGLRLIYYSQIVNDFQKGDIAEGYSVSREKKESFPLTVTSAQKNPTAFYLCATAFDGDGYTFGSGTRLTVV.

The V call is TRBV6-5, the J call TRBJ1-2; 7 bases fit TRBD1. The CDR3 covers 14 residues. Germline V CDR1 and CDR2: MNHEY, SVGAGI. With V trimmed by 7 bases and J by 5 bases, 10 bases remained unmatched. In DNA, the CDR3 is TGTGCCAGCACCGTACAGGGGTCGGGATATGGCTACACCTTC. Translated: CASTVQGSGYGYTF.

The CDR3 protein is CASSQGSGVWPQHF. The CDR3 DNA reads as TGCGCCAGCAGCCAGGGGTCAGGGGTCTGGCCCCAGCATTTT. The V and J genes are TRBV4-1 and TRBJ1-5; TRBD1 is a possible D gene (6 bases). Germline CDR1 and CDR2: MGHRA and YSYEKL. With 3 bases removed from V and 9 bases from J, the gap between germline ends came to 15 bases. This CDR3 is built from 14 residues.

The gene calls are TRBV11-2 and TRBJ2-3, with TRBD2 matching 9 bases. Looked up from germline, CDR1 is SGHAT and CDR2 is FQNNGV. V dropped 5 bases and J dropped 3; count of bases not matched to a gene: 6. The CDR3 sequence is 15 residues long. The CDR3 sequence: CASSAGLARTDTQYF. Written as DNA, the CDR3 is TGTGCCAGCAGCGCGGGACTAGCAAGGACAGATACGCAGTATTTT.

The chain uses TRBV5-5 and TRBJ2-1, with 11 bases fitting TRBD2. CDR3 length: 15 amino acids. CDR1 SGHKS and CDR2 YYEKEE come from the germline V gene (reference sequence). The J segment lost 5 bases and the V segment lost 4 bases, leaving 5 bases of the junction unmatched. CDR3 DNA: TGTGCCAGCAGCCCGGGACTAGCGGCTAACAATGAGCAGTTCTTC. Protein: CASSPGLAANNEQFF.

The V call is TRBV20-1, the J call TRBJ2-1, with D possibly TRBD1 on 5 matching bases. The germline V gene encodes CDR1 DFQATT and CDR2 SNEGSKA (reference sequence). The V and J ends lost 6 bases and 4 bases respectively, with 7 bases between them. This CDR3 region has 11 residues. This CDR3 reads CSAAGYNEQFF. The CDR3 DNA follows: TGCAGTGCCGCAGGGTACAATGAGCAGTTCTTC.

The CDR3 coding sequence is TGTGCCAGCTCACCTCAGCGGGCAGCCTCCTACGAGCAGTACTTC. This translates into CASSPQRAASYEQYF. The chain carries TRBV18 and TRBJ2-7, with D possibly TRBD2 on 6 matching bases. Germline assignment: CDR1 KGHSH and CDR2 LQKENI. V dropped 3 bases and J dropped 0 bases, with 12 bases sitting between them. The CDR3 is made up of 15 amino acids.

The J gene is TRBJ2-1, the V gene TRBV10-2, with D maybe TRBD2 (6 bases). Trimming pared 0 bases from V and 2 bases from J, leaving 11 bases between. The CDR3 consists of 16 residues. CDR1 and CDR2 from the germline V gene are WSHSY and SAAADI. The chain's CDR3 is CASSESGGDPYNEQFF. The DNA for the CDR3 is TGCGCCAGCAGTGAGTCGGGCGGGGACCCCTACAATGAGCAGTTCTTC.

The chain has TRBV10-3 and TRBJ1-2; maybe TRBD1 (6 bases). Trimming shortened V by 2 bases and J by 6 bases, and 10 bases separated the two germline ends. The CDR3 consists of 13 residues. CDR1 is ENHRY and CDR2 is SYGVKD in the germline V gene. CDR3 protein: CAISETGNHGYTF. The CDR3 DNA reads as TGTGCCATCAGTGAGACAGGGAACCATGGCTACACCTTC.

The rearrangement joins TRBV30 to TRBJ1-6; unclear D gene. Per germline, CDR1 GTSNPN and CDR2 SVGIG (reference sequence). The CDR3 runs 12 residues. V lost 5 bases to trimming and J lost 14 bases, with 16 bases between them. The CDR3 loop is CAWDGRKGSLHF. Written as DNA, the CDR3 is TGTGCCTGGGACGGGCGTAAGGGTTCCCTCCACTTT.

This clone was seen only a few times. This sequence joins TRBV13 and TRBJ2-5; D may be TRBD2 (6 bases). From germline, CDR1 is PRHDT and CDR2 FYEKMQ (reference sequence). The CDR3 length is 15 residues. The V end was cut by 0 bases, the J end by 3 bases, with 11 bases between. CDR3 loop: CASSLGGGSEETQYF. The DNA for the CDR3 is TGTGCCAGCAGCTTAGGCGGGGGTTCCGAAGAGACCCAGTACTTC.

The CDR3 loop is CASSAPFWEQYF. The CDR3, as DNA: TGCGCCAGCAGTGCCCCATTTTGGGAGCAGTACTTC. The chain links TRBV10-2 to TRBJ2-7; no clear D. V lost 4 bases to trimming and J lost 7 bases, with 11 bases between them. CDR1 and CDR2 from the germline V gene are WSHSY and SAAADI. This CDR3 spans 12 amino acids.

The chain recombines TRBV19 with TRBJ1-5; TRBD1 aligns across 7 bases. V trimming: 7 bases; J trimming: 5 bases; junction bases outside the gene matches: 11. The CDR3 sequence is 15 residues long. Germline CDR1 reads LNHDA; CDR2 reads SQIVND (reference sequence). The CDR3 bases are TGTGCCAGTACTCCTAGGACAGGAAGGGATCAGCCCCAGCATTTT. Protein: CASTPRTGRDQPQHF.